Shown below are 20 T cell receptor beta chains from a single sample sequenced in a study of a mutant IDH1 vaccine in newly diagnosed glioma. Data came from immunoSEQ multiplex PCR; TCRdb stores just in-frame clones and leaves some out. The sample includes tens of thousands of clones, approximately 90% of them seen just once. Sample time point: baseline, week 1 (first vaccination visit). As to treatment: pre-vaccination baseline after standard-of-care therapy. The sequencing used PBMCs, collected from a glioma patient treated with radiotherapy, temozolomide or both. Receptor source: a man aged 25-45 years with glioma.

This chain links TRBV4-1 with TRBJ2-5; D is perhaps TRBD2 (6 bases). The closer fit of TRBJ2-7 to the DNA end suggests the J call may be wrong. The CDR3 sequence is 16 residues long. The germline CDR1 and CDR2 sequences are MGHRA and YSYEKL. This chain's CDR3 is CASSQDHSGAYYEQYF. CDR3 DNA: TGCGCCAGCAGCCAAGATCATAGCGGAGCCTACTACGAGCAGTACTTC.

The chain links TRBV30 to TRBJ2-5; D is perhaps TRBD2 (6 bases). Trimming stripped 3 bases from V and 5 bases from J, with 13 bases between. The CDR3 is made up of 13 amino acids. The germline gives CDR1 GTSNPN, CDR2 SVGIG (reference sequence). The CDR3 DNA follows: TGTGCCTGGAGCGGGGGTGTAGCGGAGACCCAGTACTTC. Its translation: CAWSGGVAETQYF.

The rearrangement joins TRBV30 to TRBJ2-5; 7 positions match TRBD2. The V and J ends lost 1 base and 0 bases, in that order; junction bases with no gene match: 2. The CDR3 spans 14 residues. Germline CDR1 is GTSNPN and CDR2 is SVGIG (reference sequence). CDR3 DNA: TGTGCCTGGAGTGGGGACTACAACCAAGAGACCCAGTACTTC. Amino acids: CAWSGDYNQETQYF.

DNA for the CDR3: TGTGCCAGCTTAAGGCGGCTGAACACCGGGGAGCTGTTTTTT. It specifies CASLRRLNTGELFF. The chain couples TRBV11-2 to TRBJ2-2, with D uncertain. Germline CDR1 SGHAT, CDR2 FQNNGV. The CDR3 has 14 residues. Trimming removed 8 bases at V and 1 base at J, with 11 bases between.

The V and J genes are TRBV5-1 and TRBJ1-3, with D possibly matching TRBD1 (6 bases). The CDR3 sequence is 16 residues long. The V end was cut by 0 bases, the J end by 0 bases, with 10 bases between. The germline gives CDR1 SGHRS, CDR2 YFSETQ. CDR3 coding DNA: TGCGCCAGCAGCTTGGGGACAGCGTACTCTGGAAACACCATATATTTT. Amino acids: CASSLGTAYSGNTIYF.

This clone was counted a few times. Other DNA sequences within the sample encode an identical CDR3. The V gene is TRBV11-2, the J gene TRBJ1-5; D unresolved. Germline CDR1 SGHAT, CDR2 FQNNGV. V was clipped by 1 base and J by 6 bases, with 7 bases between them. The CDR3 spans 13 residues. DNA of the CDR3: TGTGCCAGCAGCTTAGGGGATCGTCAGCCCCAGCATTTT. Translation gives CASSLGDRQPQHF.

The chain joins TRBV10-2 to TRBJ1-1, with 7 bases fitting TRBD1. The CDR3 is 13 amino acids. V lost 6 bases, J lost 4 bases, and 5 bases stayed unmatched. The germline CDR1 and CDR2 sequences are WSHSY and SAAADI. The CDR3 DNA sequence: TGCGCCAGCAGCCGACAGGGAAGCACTGAAGCTTTCTTT. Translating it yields CASSRQGSTEAFF.

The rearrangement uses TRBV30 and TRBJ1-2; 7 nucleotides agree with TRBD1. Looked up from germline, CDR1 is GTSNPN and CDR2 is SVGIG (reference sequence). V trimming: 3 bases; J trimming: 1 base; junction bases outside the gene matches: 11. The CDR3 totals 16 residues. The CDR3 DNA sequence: TGTGCCTGGAGGACCAGGGGGAATAGGTTTAACTATGGCTACACCTTC. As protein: CAWRTRGNRFNYGYTF.

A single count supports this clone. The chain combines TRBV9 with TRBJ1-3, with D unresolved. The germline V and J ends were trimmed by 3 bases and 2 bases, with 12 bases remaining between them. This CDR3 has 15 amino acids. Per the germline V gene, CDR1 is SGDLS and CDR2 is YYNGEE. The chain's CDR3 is CASSAAGSTGNTIYF. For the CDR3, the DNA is TGTGCCAGCAGCGCAGCGGGCTCCACTGGAAACACCATATATTTT.

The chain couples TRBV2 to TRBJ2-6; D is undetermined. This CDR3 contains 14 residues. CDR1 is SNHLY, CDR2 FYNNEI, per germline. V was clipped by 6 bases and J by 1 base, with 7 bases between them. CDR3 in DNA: TGTGCCAGCAGCGCTAATTCTGGGGCCAACGTCCTGACTTTC. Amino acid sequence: CASSANSGANVLTF.

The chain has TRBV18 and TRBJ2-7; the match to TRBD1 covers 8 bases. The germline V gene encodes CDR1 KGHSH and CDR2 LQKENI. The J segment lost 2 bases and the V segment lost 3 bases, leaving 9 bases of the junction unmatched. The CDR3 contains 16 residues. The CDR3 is CASSPIFGTGTYEQYF. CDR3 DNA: TGTGCCAGCTCACCGATTTTCGGGACAGGTACCTACGAGCAGTACTTC. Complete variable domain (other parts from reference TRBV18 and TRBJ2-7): NAGVMQNPRHLVRRRGQEARLRCSPMKGHSHVYWYRQLPEEGLKFMVYLQKENIIDESGMPKERFSAEFPKEGPSILRIQQVVRGDSAAYFCASSPIFGTGTYEQYFGPGTRLTVT.

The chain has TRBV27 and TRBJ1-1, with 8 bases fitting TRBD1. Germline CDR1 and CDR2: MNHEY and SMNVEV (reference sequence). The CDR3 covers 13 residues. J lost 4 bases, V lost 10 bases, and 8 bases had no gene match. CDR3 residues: CATIQGAGTEAFF. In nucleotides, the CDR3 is TGTGCCACCATCCAGGGGGCCGGCACTGAAGCTTTCTTT.

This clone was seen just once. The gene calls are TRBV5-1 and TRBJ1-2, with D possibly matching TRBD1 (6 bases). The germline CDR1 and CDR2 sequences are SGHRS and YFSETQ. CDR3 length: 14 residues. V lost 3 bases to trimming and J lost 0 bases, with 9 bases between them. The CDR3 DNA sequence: TGCGCCAGCAGCTGGACAGCCTCTAACTATGGCTACACCTTC. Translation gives CASSWTASNYGYTF.

CDR3 amino acids: CASSEGSHNQPQHF. Written as DNA, the CDR3 is TGTGCCAGCAGTGAAGGCAGCCACAATCAGCCCCAGCATTTT. The chain employs TRBV2 and TRBJ1-5; unclear D gene. The CDR3 consists of 14 residues. Germline V gene data show CDR1 as SNHLY and CDR2 as FYNNEI. Trimming took off 1 base at V and 3 bases at J, with 7 bases between the two ends.

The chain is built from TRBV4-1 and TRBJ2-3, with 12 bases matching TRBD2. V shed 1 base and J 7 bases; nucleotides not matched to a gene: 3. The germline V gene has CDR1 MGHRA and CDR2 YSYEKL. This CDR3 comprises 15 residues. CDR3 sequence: CASSQGLAGAYTQYF. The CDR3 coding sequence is TGCGCCAGCAGCCAAGGACTAGCGGGAGCATATACGCAGTATTTT.

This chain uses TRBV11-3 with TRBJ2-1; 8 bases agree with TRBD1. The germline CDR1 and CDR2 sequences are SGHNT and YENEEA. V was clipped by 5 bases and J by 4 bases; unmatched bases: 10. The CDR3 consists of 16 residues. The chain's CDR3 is CASSPRSGQEYNEQFF. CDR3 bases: TGTGCCAGCAGCCCCCGTTCGGGACAGGAATACAATGAGCAGTTCTTC.

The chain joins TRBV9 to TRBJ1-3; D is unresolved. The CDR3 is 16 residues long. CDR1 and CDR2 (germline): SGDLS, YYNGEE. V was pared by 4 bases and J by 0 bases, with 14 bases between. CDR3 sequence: CASSPATFVSGNTIYF. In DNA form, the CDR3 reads TGTGCCAGCAGCCCCGCGACCTTTGTCTCTGGAAACACCATATATTTT.

CDR3 in amino acids: CASSKRTGDLSYEQYF. The CDR3 DNA follows: TGCGCCAGCAGCAAGCGGACGGGAGATCTTTCCTACGAGCAGTACTTC. V gene TRBV5-1 combines with J gene TRBJ2-7, with a possible D match to TRBD2 (6 bases). The CDR3 sequence is 16 residues long. Germline V CDR1 and CDR2: SGHRS, YFSETQ. Trimming removed 4 bases from V and 1 base from J, with 18 bases in between.

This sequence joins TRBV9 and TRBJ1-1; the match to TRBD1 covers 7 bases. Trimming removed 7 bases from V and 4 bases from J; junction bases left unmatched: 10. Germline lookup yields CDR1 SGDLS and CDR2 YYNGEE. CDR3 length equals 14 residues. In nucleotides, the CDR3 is TGTGCCAGCGCTCGACAGGGAGAAGGCACTGAAGCTTTCTTT. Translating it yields CASARQGEGTEAFF.

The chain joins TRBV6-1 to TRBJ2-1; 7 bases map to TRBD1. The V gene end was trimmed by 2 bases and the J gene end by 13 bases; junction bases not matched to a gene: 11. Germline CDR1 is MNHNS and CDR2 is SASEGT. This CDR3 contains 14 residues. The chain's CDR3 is CASSESRGSSNQFF. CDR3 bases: TGTGCCAGCAGTGAATCCAGGGGGTCCTCCAACCAGTTCTTC.